A selection of T cell receptor beta chains follows, all from one sample in a study of identical twins. In TCRdb, the 5' RACE reads were re-called with MiXCR into one record per CDR3 protein. Here the sample spans fewer than 250,000 distinct CDR3 sequences, approximately 8% being singletons. In addition, the sample was reused for a study of yellow fever vaccine responses in identical twins.

Sequences were obtained from CD8+ T cells sorted from blood. The receptors were gathered from a woman aged 18-35 years in good health. Each CDR3 is given with its conserved first and last residue. Fields, in order: D gene, V gene, CDR3 protein. A D gene is named only where the DNA matches it firmly.

d_gene: TRBD1; v_gene: TRBV25-1; CDR3aa: CASSDVPGTGGLPAFF
d_gene: TRBD1; v_gene: TRBV12-3/TRBV12-4; CDR3aa: CASRTGDRGLYNEQFF
d_gene: NA; v_gene: TRBV27; CDR3aa: CASSHRDHPYNEQFF
d_gene: NA; v_gene: TRBV7-6; CDR3aa: CASSSSIDRSYERYF
d_gene: NA; v_gene: TRBV20-1; CDR3aa: CSVPDRNTGELFF
d_gene: NA; v_gene: TRBV27; CDR3aa: CASSLRATGRLYEQYF
d_gene: NA; v_gene: TRBV10-2; CDR3aa: CASSEARTINEQFF
d_gene: NA; v_gene: TRBV7-6; CDR3aa: CASSLRSRFYNEQFF
d_gene: NA; v_gene: TRBV6-5; CDR3aa: CASSYGGLDTQYF
d_gene: TRBD1; v_gene: TRBV11-2; CDR3aa: CASSLRVSRQAGGYEQYF
d_gene: TRBD2; v_gene: TRBV14; CDR3aa: CASSRTLGTSGSRETQYF
d_gene: NA; v_gene: TRBV3-1; CDR3aa: CASSRGAGPLLLQETQYF
d_gene: NA; v_gene: TRBV12-3/TRBV12-4; CDR3aa: CASSLAPVTTGELFF
d_gene: TRBD1; v_gene: TRBV20-1; CDR3aa: CSARTGAETQYF
d_gene: TRBD2; v_gene: TRBV7-6; CDR3aa: CASSLSGGAGEQFF
d_gene: NA; v_gene: TRBV4-1; CDR3aa: CASSQYAPPSTDTQYF
d_gene: NA; v_gene: TRBV7-6; CDR3aa: CASSLEAVPGELFF
d_gene: NA; v_gene: TRBV3-1; CDR3aa: CASSPTGPGSDEAFF
d_gene: TRBD1; v_gene: TRBV15; CDR3aa: CATSRDSDRGNSPLHF
d_gene: NA; v_gene: TRBV27; CDR3aa: CASSLKGGDTGELFF
d_gene: TRBD2; v_gene: TRBV20-1; CDR3aa: CSATLPSGASNPLSEQFF
d_gene: NA; v_gene: TRBV28; CDR3aa: CASSLFDSGANVLTF
d_gene: NA; v_gene: TRBV20-1; CDR3aa: CSASWGNTQYF
d_gene: NA; v_gene: TRBV5-6; CDR3aa: CASSFGGNTDTQYF
d_gene: TRBD1; v_gene: TRBV25-1; CDR3aa: CASSETGTGHNEKLFF
d_gene: TRBD1; v_gene: TRBV7-9; CDR3aa: CASSLVGQGANYGYTF
d_gene: NA; v_gene: TRBV24-1; CDR3aa: CATSDLAGGPYNEQFF
d_gene: TRBD1; v_gene: TRBV5-5; CDR3aa: CASSLTEGAGTEAFF
d_gene: NA; v_gene: TRBV13; CDR3aa: CASSLPSNTGELFF
d_gene: NA; v_gene: TRBV5-6; CDR3aa: CASSCSSVSTDTQYF
d_gene: NA; v_gene: TRBV12-3/TRBV12-4; CDR3aa: CASSSLVSGVWPDTQYF
d_gene: NA; v_gene: TRBV9; CDR3aa: CASTLDGSSYNEQFF
d_gene: NA; v_gene: TRBV4-1; CDR3aa: CASSQVVTTYEQYF
d_gene: NA; v_gene: TRBV15; CDR3aa: CATRGTDSYEQYF
d_gene: NA; v_gene: TRBV20-1; CDR3aa: CSARNWETQYF
d_gene: NA; v_gene: TRBV2; CDR3aa: CASPTPHEQFF
d_gene: NA; v_gene: TRBV20-1; CDR3aa: CSARGLQGGLAIDTQYF
d_gene: NA; v_gene: TRBV20-1; CDR3aa: CSAHPKSSYNEQFF
d_gene: NA; v_gene: TRBV4-1; CDR3aa: CASSQTFGYEQYF
d_gene: NA; v_gene: TRBV5-6; CDR3aa: CASSLEQDTQYF
d_gene: NA; v_gene: TRBV5-1; CDR3aa: CASSLDPAGSSYNEQFF
d_gene: TRBD2; v_gene: TRBV27; CDR3aa: CASSLSSSGSNEQFF
d_gene: NA; v_gene: TRBV29-1; CDR3aa: CSVELTSMRWETQYF
d_gene: NA; v_gene: TRBV10-3; CDR3aa: CAISGGVGSYNEQFF
d_gene: TRBD2; v_gene: TRBV10-1; CDR3aa: CASSEDGGVDLNEQFF